The next 20 T cell receptor beta chains were all read from a single sample in a study of control samples from healthy donors and cancer patients. The repertoire was sequenced with immunoSEQ multiplex PCR; TCRdb's copy has only in-frame clones and lacks some. Counted here are 130,000 or so clones, around 92% occurring once; the ten biggest clones make up 6% to 9.5%. Sample: PBMCs. These receptors all stem from a middle-aged man with head and neck cancer.

The rearrangement joins TRBV11-2 to TRBJ2-3, with 7 bases matching TRBD1. Germline CDR1 reads SGHAT; CDR2 reads FQNNGV. The CDR3 is made up of 16 amino acids. With V trimmed by 1 base and J by 6 bases, 10 bases remained unmatched. DNA of the CDR3: TGTGCCAGCAGCTTAGGGGGACAGACCTCGCGGGATACGCAGTATTTT. It is translated as CASSLGGQTSRDTQYF.

The V call is TRBV11-2, the J call TRBJ2-1, with 12 bases identical to TRBD2. The CDR3 has 17 amino acids. The germline CDR1 and CDR2 sequences are SGHAT and FQNNGV. Germline trimming cut 1 base from V and 7 bases from J; bases unmatched to any gene: 8. CDR3 amino acids: CASSLGYLAGGPNEQFF. CDR3 coding DNA: TGTGCCAGCAGCTTAGGGTACCTAGCGGGAGGGCCGAATGAGCAGTTCTTC.

The V call is TRBV6-2 or TRBV6-3, the J call TRBJ2-7, with TRBD2 matching over 10 bases. V shed 6 bases and J 4 bases; nucleotides not matched to a gene: 6. Germline CDR1 reads MNHEY; CDR2 reads SVGEGT. The CDR3 consists of 14 residues. This chain's CDR3 is CASSLAGGAYEQYF. The DNA of the CDR3 is TGTGCCAGCAGCTTAGCGGGAGGAGCGTACGAGCAGTACTTC.

The chain combines TRBV6-5 with TRBJ1-5; 10 bases are a match to TRBD1. CDR3 length equals 15 residues. In germline, CDR1 is MNHEY, CDR2 SVGAGI. V gave up 5 bases and J gave up 7 bases; unmatched junction bases: 8. The CDR3 reads CASSRGTGVGQPQHF. For the CDR3, the DNA is TGTGCCAGCAGTCGAGGGACAGGGGTAGGACAGCCCCAGCATTTT.

V is TRBV5-1 and J is TRBJ2-2; TRBD2 might be the D (6 bases). The V end was cut by 1 base, the J end by 3 bases, with 13 bases between. There are 16 residues in the CDR3. Germline loops: CDR1 SGHRS, CDR2 YFSETQ. The CDR3, as DNA: TGCGCCAGCAGCTTGAGTGGGAGGCCGGACACCGGGGAGCTGTTTTTT. It codes for CASSLSGRPDTGELFF. The whole variable domain, remainder taken from reference TRBV5-1 and TRBJ2-2, is KAGVTQTPRYLIKTRGQQVTLSCSPISGHRSVSWYQQTPGQGLQFLFEYFSETQRNKGNFPGRFSGRQFSNSRSEMNVSTLELGDSALYLCASSLSGRPDTGELFFGEGSRLTVL.

This clone came up a few times. V and J are TRBV5-1 and TRBJ2-7; D might be TRBD1 (5 bases). The germline V gene has CDR1 SGHRS and CDR2 YFSETQ. The CDR3 length is 15 residues. V lost 0 bases and J lost 2, with 12 bases in between. CDR3 sequence reads: CASSLVAGSTYEQYF. In DNA, the CDR3 is TGCGCCAGCAGCTTGGTAGCAGGGTCTACCTACGAGCAGTACTTC.

This sequence joins TRBV4-1 and TRBJ2-7; no definite D call. Germline assignment: CDR1 MGHRA and CDR2 YSYEKL. The V gene lost 4 bases and the J gene lost 3 bases, with 10 bases spanning the gap. CDR3 size: 13 residues. DNA of the CDR3: TGCGCCAGCAGCCCCAGATGGAGCTACGAGCAGTACTTC. Amino acids: CASSPRWSYEQYF.

Remarks on this clone: In the same sample, other DNA sequences code for this CDR3. The CDR3 reads CATSRGLATNEQFF. In DNA form, the CDR3 reads TGTGCCACCAGTAGGGGACTGGCGACGAATGAGCAGTTCTTC. The V and J genes are TRBV24-1 and TRBJ2-1, with D maybe TRBD2 (6 bases). Trimming shortened V by 6 bases and J by 7 bases, and 15 bases separated the two germline ends. Germline CDR1 reads KGHDR; CDR2 reads SFDVKD. The CDR3 loop spans 14 amino acids.

The J gene is TRBJ1-1, the V gene TRBV4-1; 7 positions match TRBD1. The length of the CDR3 is 14 residues. Germline V CDR1 and CDR2: MGHRA, YSYEKL. After removal of 1 base from V and 3 bases from J, the junction contained 2 bases not matched to a gene. CDR3 amino acids: CASSQGDRDTEAFF. The CDR3 DNA sequence: TGCGCCAGCAGCCAAGGGGACAGAGACACTGAAGCTTTCTTT.

The V gene is TRBV12-3 or TRBV12-4, the J gene TRBJ1-2; 7 nucleotides agree with TRBD1. With 6 bases clipped from V and 7 bases from J, the junction kept 5 bases outside the gene matches. This CDR3 region has 12 residues. DNA of the CDR3: TGTGCCAGCAGGACAGGGTCCCTTGGCTACACCTTC. Residues: CASRTGSLGYTF.

The J gene is TRBJ1-6, the V gene TRBV27; D is perhaps TRBD1 (6 bases). There are 14 residues in the CDR3. Germline values: CDR1 MNHEY, CDR2 SMNVEV (reference sequence). The V end was cut by 4 bases, the J end by 6 bases, with 10 bases between. Here the CDR3 DNA reads TGTGCCAGCAGTTCCACAGGGTTTAATTCACCCCTCCACTTT. This sequence encodes CASSSTGFNSPLHF.

There are a few counts of this clone. CDR3 protein: CASSLGDGYTF. Written as DNA, the CDR3 is TGTGCCAGCAGTTTGGGGGATGGCTACACCTTC. The V and J genes are TRBV12-3 or TRBV12-4 and TRBJ1-2; D perhaps matches TRBD1 (5 bases). V dropped 3 bases and J dropped 6 bases, with 5 bases sitting between them. CDR3 length: 11 residues.

To note about this clone: Different DNA sequences within this sample yield the same CDR3. The chain is built from TRBV6-5 and TRBJ1-1; D is perhaps TRBD1 (5 bases). Between the trimmed V and J ends, which lost 0 bases and 2 bases, there was a span of 7 bases. Germline V lookup: CDR1 MNHEY, CDR2 SVGAGI. This CDR3 is built from 14 residues. The CDR3 loop reads CASSYSGANTEAFF. The CDR3 DNA reads TGTGCCAGCAGTTACTCTGGGGCAAACACTGAAGCTTTCTTT.

This chain links TRBV2 with TRBJ1-2, with unresolved D. Germline V CDR1 and CDR2: SNHLY, FYNNEI. Trimming took off 4 bases at V and 0 bases at J, with 0 bases between the two ends. CDR3 size: 11 residues. CDR3: CASSANYGYTF. DNA of the CDR3: TGTGCCAGCAGTGCTAACTATGGCTACACCTTC.

The V gene is TRBV4-1, the J gene TRBJ2-1; D may be TRBD1 or TRBD2 (5 bases each). Germline assignment: CDR1 MGHRA and CDR2 YSYEKL. V lost 1 base and J 8 bases, leaving 9 bases between the germline ends. The CDR3 has 13 amino acids. CDR3 DNA sequence: TGCGCCAGCAGCCAAGGGGGGTGGTATGAGCAGTTCTTC. Translating gives CASSQGGWYEQFF.

The chain employs TRBV5-1 and TRBJ2-2; perhaps TRBD2 as D (5 bases). The CDR3 extends over 17 amino acids. V was trimmed by 7 bases and J by 0 bases, leaving 19 bases between them. Looked up from germline, CDR1 is SGHRS and CDR2 is YFSETQ. The CDR3 loop is CASSIDQLGSNTGELFF. The CDR3 DNA sequence: TGCGCCAGCTCCATAGACCAACTAGGTTCGAACACCGGGGAGCTGTTTTTT.

The V gene is TRBV11-1, the J gene TRBJ2-1; D unresolved. V lost 1 base to trimming and J lost 2 bases, with 9 bases between them. Germline V gives CDR1 SGHAT, CDR2 FQDESV (reference sequence). This CDR3 is built from 15 residues. CDR3 in amino acids: CASSLDKGTYNEQFF. The CDR3 DNA is TGTGCCAGCAGCTTAGATAAAGGGACCTACAATGAGCAGTTCTTC.

The V call is TRBV5-1, the J call TRBJ1-1; D is perhaps TRBD1 (5 bases). The V gene lost 0 bases and the J gene lost 8 bases, with 14 bases spanning the gap. The CDR3 loop spans 14 amino acids. Germline V gene data show CDR1 as SGHRS and CDR2 as YFSETQ. The DNA of the CDR3 is TGCGCCAGCAGCTTGGGAGGGGAGACGGGAGAAGCTTTCTTT. As protein: CASSLGGETGEAFF.

The V call is TRBV5-5, the J call TRBJ1-3, with D unresolved. The CDR3 totals 15 residues. CDR1 SGHKS and CDR2 YYEKEE come from the germline V gene (reference sequence). Trimming stripped 1 base from V and 0 bases from J, with 8 bases between. The CDR3 sequence is CASSLLSASGNTIYF. The CDR3 DNA reads TGTGCCAGCAGCTTGTTATCAGCCTCTGGAAACACCATATATTTT.

J is TRBJ2-1 and V is TRBV27; the D is unclear. CDR3 length: 15 amino acids. V gave up 4 bases and J gave up 3 bases, with 13 bases separating them. Germline V lookup: CDR1 MNHEY, CDR2 SMNVEV (reference sequence). The CDR3 DNA reads TGTGCCAGCAGTTCGGACCCTACCGTCTACAATGAGCAGTTCTTC. It codes for CASSSDPTVYNEQFF.